This TCR beta chain derives from a study of blood T cell repertoires in COVID-19. Turning to the study itself: Sites across the United States, Italy and Spain contributed samples from acute and convalescent COVID-19. T cells, B-cell-depleted T cells, or PBMCs supplied cDNA or gDNA.

Participant age was about 18 to 89 years, and participants resided in fewer than 30 US areas. As processed by the authors: It was from reference gene primer amplification that nucleated cell counts were estimated. The assay was immunoSEQ multiplex PCR, and TCRdb's table has in-frame clones only and misses some. The DNA gave D and trimming, while V, J and clone size come from that table. The table has about 330,000 clones, 70% to 90% seen once; the top ten hold approximately 5%. J was trimmed by 0 bases and V by 7 bases; bases with no gene match: 9. Germline-derived CDR1 and CDR2 are SNHLY and FYNNEI. The CDR3 covers 16 residues.

Sample: PBMCs or T cells enriched from blood (not recorded which). The TCR comes from a woman in her twenties or thirties who had recovered from COVID-19. This chain joins TRBV2 and TRBJ1-2; 9 bases are shared with TRBD1. CDR3 coding DNA: TGTGCCAGCATCAGACAGGGGGGCGTAACTAACTATGGCTACACCTTC. It translates to CASIRQGGVTNYGYTF.